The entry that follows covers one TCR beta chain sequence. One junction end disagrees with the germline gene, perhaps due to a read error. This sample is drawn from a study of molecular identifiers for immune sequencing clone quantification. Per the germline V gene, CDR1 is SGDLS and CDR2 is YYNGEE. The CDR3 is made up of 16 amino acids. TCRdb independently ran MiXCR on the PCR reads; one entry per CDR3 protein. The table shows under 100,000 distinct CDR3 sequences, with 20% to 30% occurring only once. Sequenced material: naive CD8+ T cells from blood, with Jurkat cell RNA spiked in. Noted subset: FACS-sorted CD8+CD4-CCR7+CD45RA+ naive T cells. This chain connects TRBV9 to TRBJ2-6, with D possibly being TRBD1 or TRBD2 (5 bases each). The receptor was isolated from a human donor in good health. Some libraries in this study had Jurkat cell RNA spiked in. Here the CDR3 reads CASSPSSRTGANVLTF. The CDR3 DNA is TGTGCCAGCAGCCCTAGTAGCAGGACTGGGGCCAACGTCCTGACATTC.